The present entry profiles one T cell receptor (beta chain) with its context. No antigen is known for it. These data belong to a study of OX40 agonist ivuxolimab in advanced cancers. TCRdb's table, derived via immunoSEQ multiplex PCR, lists solely in-frame clones and lacks some. Among roughly 72,000 clones listed, about 88% were seen once. The germline V and J ends were trimmed by 1 base and 5 bases, with 11 bases remaining between them. Per the germline V gene, CDR1 is LNHDA and CDR2 is SQIVND (reference sequence). The CDR3 consists of 15 residues. Study results and limitations: Among the nonresponders, some also had low normalized T-cell clonal expansion.

J is TRBJ2-2 and V is TRBV19, with D perhaps assigned TRBD1 or TRBD2 (5 bases each). Sequencing was performed on CD4+ or CD8+ T cells sorted from blood, taken in a trial of the OX40 agonist ivuxolimab. The clonotype was recovered from an adult with an advanced solid tumor such as melanoma, head and neck, liver or kidney cancer. DNA for the CDR3: TGTGCCAGTAGTATAGCGGGGCAAGGGACCGGGGAGCTGTTTTTT. It is translated as CASSIAGQGTGELFF.